The source of this TCR beta chain is a study of shared T cell receptors in the human thymus. Germline V gene lookup returns CDR1 SQVTM and CDR2 ANQGSEA. The length of the CDR3 is 17 residues. V dropped 0 bases and J dropped 7 bases, with 22 bases sitting between them. Profiled with immunoSEQ multiplex PCR; TCRdb holds only in-frame clones, not every one. The repertoire holds around 730,000 clones, 80% to 90% seen once, with 0.0095% to 0.013% in the top ten. These data also featured in a second study, about human thymus T cells. According to that study: Thymic samples were excised during corrective heart operations. Thymic and blood repertoires appeared to display a bias in their usage of V and J genes. Highly overlapping thymic repertoires in unrelated individuals were reported by related research.

The origin of this receptor is a girl under three years old with a congenital heart defect. The rearrangement joins TRBV29-1 to TRBJ2-1, with D possibly being TRBD2 (7 bases). Sequencing was performed on thymocytes. CDR3 amino acids: CSVEDPTDAGAKNEQFF. CDR3 nucleotide sequence: TGCAGCGTTGAAGATCCCACAGACGCGGGGGCCAAAAATGAGCAGTTCTTC.